Listed below are T cell receptor beta chains from one sample, sequenced in a study of OX40 agonist ivuxolimab in advanced cancers. Generated by immunoSEQ multiplex PCR, the TCRdb table keeps only in-frame clones and is missing some. The sample has roughly 41,000 clones; about 90% are singletons. The sequencing here drew on CD4+ or CD8+ T cells sorted from blood, taken in a trial of the OX40 agonist ivuxolimab. The source is an adult with an advanced solid tumor such as melanoma, head and neck, liver or kidney cancer. Both conserved end residues are trimmed from each CDR3.

J: TRBJ2-3; V: TRBV2; CDR3: ASSQRTSDTDTQY
J: TRBJ2-2; V: TRBV19; CDR3: ASSIWAGELF
J: TRBJ2-2; V: TRBV5-1; CDR3: ASSRQGAGELF
J: TRBJ1-4; V: TRBV4-2; CDR3: ASSQEGSKKLF
J: TRBJ1-1; V: TRBV29-1; CDR3: SVAQGGTEAF
J: TRBJ2-1; V: TRBV19; CDR3: ASSSREAYNGQF
J: TRBJ2-1; V: TRBV6-5; CDR3: ASSYIIGDWQF
J: TRBJ2-7; V: TRBV5-1; CDR3: ASSRGAYEQY
J: TRBJ1-2; V: TRBV5-4; CDR3: ASSLGTGMDYGYT
J: TRBJ2-5; V: TRBV2; CDR3: ASSDPGVETQY
J: TRBJ2-7; V: TRBV19; CDR3: ASSISGLSSYEQY
J: TRBJ1-1; V: TRBV28; CDR3: ASTTRVLSAVSNTEAF
J: TRBJ1-2; V: TRBV27; CDR3: ASAVNRDDYGYT
J: TRBJ2-5; V: TRBV19; CDR3: ASSISVVETQY
J: TRBJ2-7; V: TRBV18; CDR3: ASSPGSGGGYEQY
J: TRBJ1-1; V: TRBV19; CDR3: ASSIIGGEAF
J: TRBJ2-5; V: TRBV20-1; CDR3: SARQQETQY
J: TRBJ1-2; V: TRBV5-4; CDR3: ASSFEYYGYT
J: TRBJ2-1; V: TRBV15; CDR3: ATSRDIAGGREQF
J: TRBJ2-1; V: TRBV5-1; CDR3: ASSGDRTYNEQF
J: TRBJ2-2; V: TRBV14; CDR3: ASSQEGTRRSGELF
J: TRBJ2-7; V: TRBV5-4; CDR3: ASSAGYEQY
J: TRBJ1-2; V: TRBV9; CDR3: ASSVGDRGAAYGYT
J: TRBJ2-3; V: TRBV6-4; CDR3: ASSPEETSVVSSTDTQY
J: TRBJ2-3; V: TRBV10-1; CDR3: ASSESRASEGPDTQY
J: TRBJ2-5; V: TRBV20-1; CDR3: SASLVETQY
J: TRBJ2-3; V: TRBV19; CDR3: ASSGLAGSDTQY
J: TRBJ2-3; V: TRBV13; CDR3: ASSMGGFRGTDTQY
J: TRBJ1-2; V: TRBV5-6; CDR3: ASSLNGLSRYYGYT
J: TRBJ2-7; V: TRBV30; CDR3: ACPNSGKAYEQY
J: TRBJ2-7; V: TRBV28; CDR3: ASSLIGASGSYEQY
J: TRBJ1-5; V: TRBV27; CDR3: ASSSQEGGNQPQH
J: TRBJ1-3; V: TRBV11-2; CDR3: ASSRGGLWTTGNTIY
J: TRBJ2-7; V: TRBV6-5; CDR3: ASSYPDRAYEQY
J: TRBJ1-1; V: TRBV27; CDR3: ASSLDSMNTEAF
J: TRBJ2-1; V: TRBV5-4; CDR3: ASSLQLAGIHNEQF